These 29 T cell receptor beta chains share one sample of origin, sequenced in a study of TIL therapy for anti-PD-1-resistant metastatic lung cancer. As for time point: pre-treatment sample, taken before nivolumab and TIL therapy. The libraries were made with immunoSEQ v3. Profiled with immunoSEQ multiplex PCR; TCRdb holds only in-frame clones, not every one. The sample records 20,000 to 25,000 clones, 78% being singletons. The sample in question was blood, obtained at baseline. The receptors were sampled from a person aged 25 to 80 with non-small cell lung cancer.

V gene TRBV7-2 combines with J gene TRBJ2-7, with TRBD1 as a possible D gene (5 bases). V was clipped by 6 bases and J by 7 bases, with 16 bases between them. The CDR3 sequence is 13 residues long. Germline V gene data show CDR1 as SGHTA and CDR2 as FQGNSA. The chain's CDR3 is CASSQGSLGEQYF. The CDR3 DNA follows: TGTGCCAGCAGTCAGGGCAGCCTTGGGGAGCAGTACTTC.

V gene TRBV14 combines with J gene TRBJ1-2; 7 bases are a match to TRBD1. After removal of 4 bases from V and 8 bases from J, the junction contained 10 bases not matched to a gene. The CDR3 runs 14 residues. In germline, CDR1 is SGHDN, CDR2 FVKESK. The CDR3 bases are TGTGCCAGCAGCCCCACAGGGGTAATTACGGGCTACACCTTC. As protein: CASSPTGVITGYTF.

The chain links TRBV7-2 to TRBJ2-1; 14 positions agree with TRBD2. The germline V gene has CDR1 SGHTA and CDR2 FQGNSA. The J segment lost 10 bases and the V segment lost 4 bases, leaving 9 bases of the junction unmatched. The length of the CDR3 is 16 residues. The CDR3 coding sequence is TGTGCCAGCAGCTCCACCCCGGGACTAGCGGGAGTAGAGCAGTTCTTC. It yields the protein CASSSTPGLAGVEQFF.

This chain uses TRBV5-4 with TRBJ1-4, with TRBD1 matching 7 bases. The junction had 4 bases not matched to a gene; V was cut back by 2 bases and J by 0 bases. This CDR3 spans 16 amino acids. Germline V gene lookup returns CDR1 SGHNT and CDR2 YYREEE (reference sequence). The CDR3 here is CASSFEGAATNEKLFF. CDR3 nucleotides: TGTGCCAGCAGCTTCGAGGGGGCGGCAACTAATGAAAAACTGTTTTTT.

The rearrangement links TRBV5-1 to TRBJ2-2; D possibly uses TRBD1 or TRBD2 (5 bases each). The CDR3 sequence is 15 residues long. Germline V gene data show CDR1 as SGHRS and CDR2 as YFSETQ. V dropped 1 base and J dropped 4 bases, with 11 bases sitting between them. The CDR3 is CASSLKGSGTGELFF. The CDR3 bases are TGCGCCAGCAGCTTGAAGGGGAGTGGCACCGGGGAGCTGTTTTTT.

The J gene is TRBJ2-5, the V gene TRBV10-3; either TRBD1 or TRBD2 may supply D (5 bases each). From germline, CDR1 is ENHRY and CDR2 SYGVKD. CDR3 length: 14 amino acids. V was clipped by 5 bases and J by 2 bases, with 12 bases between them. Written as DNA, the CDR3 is TGTGCCATCAGTAACCGGGACGAACAAGAGACCCAGTACTTC. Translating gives CAISNRDEQETQYF.

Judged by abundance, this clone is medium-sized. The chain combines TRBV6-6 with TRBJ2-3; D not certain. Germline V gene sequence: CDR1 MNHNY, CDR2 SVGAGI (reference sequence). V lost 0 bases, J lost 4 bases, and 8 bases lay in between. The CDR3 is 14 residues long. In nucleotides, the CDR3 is TGTGCCAGCAGTTACTCGATCTTCTCAGATACGCAGTATTTT. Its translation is CASSYSIFSDTQYF.

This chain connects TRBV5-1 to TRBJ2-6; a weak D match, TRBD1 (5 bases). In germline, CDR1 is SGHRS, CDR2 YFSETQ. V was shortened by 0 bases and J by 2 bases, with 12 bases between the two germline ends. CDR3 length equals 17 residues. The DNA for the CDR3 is TGCGCCAGCAGCTTGGCCGGGCAGGGCACTGGGGCCAACGTCCTGACTTTC. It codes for CASSLAGQGTGANVLTF.

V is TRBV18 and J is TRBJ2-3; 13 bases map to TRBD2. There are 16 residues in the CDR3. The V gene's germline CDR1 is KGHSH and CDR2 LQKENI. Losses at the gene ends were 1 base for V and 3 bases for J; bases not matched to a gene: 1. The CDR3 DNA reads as TGTGCCAGCTCACCACGGACTAGCGGGAGAACAGATACGCAGTATTTT. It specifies CASSPRTSGRTDTQYF.

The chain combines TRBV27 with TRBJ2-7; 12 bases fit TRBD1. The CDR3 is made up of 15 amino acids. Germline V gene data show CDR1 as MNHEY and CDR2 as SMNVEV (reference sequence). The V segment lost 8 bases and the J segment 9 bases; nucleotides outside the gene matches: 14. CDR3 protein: CASGSRDRGRRRQYF. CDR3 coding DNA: TGTGCCAGCGGCTCCCGGGACAGGGGGCGAAGACGGCAGTACTTC.

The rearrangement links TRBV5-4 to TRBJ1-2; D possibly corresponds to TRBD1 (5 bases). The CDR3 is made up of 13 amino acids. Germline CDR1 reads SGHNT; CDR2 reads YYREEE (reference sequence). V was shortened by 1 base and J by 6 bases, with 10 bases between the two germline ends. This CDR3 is CASSLMRGNGYTF. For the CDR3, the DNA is TGTGCCAGCAGCTTGATGAGGGGCAATGGCTACACCTTC.

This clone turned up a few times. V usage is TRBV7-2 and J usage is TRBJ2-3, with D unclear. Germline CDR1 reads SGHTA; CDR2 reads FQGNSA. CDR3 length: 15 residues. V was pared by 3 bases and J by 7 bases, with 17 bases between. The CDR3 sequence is CASSFGPDVLNTQYF. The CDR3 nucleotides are TGTGCCAGCAGCTTCGGACCCGACGTGTTAAATACGCAGTATTTT.

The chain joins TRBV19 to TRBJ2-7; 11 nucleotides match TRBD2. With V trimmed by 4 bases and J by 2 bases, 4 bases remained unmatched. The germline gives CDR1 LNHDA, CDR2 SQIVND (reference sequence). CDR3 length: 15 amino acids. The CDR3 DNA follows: TGTGCCAGTAGTAGGGGACTAGCGGTGACCTACGAGCAGTACTTC. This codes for CASSRGLAVTYEQYF.

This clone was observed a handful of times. CDR3 residues: CASSLAMGTNYGYTF. The CDR3 DNA is TGTGCCAGCAGCTTAGCCATGGGTACTAACTATGGCTACACCTTC. This chain links TRBV7-9 with TRBJ1-2; no clear D gene. Germline assignment: CDR1 SEHNR and CDR2 FQNEAQ (reference sequence). Deletions cut 0 bases from V and 0 bases from J, with 8 bases between. The CDR3 runs 15 residues.

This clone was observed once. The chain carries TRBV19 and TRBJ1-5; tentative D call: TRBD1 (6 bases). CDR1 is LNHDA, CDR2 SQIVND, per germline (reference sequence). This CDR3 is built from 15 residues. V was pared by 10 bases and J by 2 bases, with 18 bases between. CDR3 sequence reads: CATLSGARGNQPQHF. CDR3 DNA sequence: TGTGCCACTCTATCAGGGGCAAGGGGCAATCAGCCCCAGCATTTT.

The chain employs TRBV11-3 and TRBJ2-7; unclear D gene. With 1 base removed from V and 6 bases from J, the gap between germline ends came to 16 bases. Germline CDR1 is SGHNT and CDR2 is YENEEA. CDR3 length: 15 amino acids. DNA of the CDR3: TGTGCCAGCAGCTTAGGGCCCGACATACCCGGCGAGCAGTACTTC. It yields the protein CASSLGPDIPGEQYF.

DNA of the CDR3: TGTGCCAGCAGCTTAGCGGGACTTGGGGCCAACGTCCTGACTTTC. Translating gives CASSLAGLGANVLTF. This chain joins TRBV7-2 and TRBJ2-6, with D possibly TRBD2 on 6 matching bases. V dropped 0 bases and J dropped 3 bases, with 6 bases sitting between them. This CDR3 has 15 residues. In germline, CDR1 is SGHTA, CDR2 FQGNSA.

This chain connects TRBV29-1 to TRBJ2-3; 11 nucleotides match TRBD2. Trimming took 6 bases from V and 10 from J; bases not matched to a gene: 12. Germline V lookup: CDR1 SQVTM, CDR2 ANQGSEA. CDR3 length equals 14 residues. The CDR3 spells CSVPLLLSGRAQYF. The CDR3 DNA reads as TGCAGCGTCCCCCTCCTTCTTAGCGGGAGGGCGCAGTATTTT.

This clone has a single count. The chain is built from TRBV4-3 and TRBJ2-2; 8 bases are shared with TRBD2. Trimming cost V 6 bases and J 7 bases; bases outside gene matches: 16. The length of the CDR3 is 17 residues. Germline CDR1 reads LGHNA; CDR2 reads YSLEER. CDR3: CASSSNGRAGFSGELFF. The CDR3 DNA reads TGCGCCAGCAGTAGCAACGGGAGGGCCGGGTTTAGCGGGGAGCTGTTTTTT.

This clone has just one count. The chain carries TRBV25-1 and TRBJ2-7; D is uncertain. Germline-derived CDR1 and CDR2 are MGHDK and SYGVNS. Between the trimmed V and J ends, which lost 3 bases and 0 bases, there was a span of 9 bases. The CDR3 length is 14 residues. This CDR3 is CASSDVGRSYEQYF. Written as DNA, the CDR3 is TGTGCCAGCAGTGACGTCGGCCGCTCCTACGAGCAGTACTTC.

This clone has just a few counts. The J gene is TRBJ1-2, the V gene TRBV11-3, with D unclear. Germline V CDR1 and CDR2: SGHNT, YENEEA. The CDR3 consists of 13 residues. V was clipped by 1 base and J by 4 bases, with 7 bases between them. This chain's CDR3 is CASSLGRIYGYTF. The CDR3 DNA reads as TGTGCCAGCAGCTTAGGGCGGATCTATGGCTACACCTTC.

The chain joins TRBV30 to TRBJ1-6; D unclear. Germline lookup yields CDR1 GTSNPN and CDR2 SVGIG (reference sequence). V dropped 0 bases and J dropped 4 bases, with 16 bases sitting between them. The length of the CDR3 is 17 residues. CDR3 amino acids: CAWSVPILSSYNSPLHF. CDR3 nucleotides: TGTGCCTGGAGTGTACCAATCCTCTCCTCGTATAATTCACCCCTCCACTTT.

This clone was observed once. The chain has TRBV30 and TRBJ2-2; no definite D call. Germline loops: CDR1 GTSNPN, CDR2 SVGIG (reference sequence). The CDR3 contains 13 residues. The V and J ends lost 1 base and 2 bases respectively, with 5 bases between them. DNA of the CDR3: TGTGCCTGGAGTGGAACAAACACCGGGGAGCTGTTTTTT. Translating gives CAWSGTNTGELFF.

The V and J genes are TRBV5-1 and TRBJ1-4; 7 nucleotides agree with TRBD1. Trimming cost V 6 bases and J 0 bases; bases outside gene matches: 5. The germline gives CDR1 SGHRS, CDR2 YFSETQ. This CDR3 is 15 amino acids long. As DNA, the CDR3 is TGCGCCAGCAACCAGGGGGTTGCAACTAATGAAAAACTGTTTTTT. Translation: CASNQGVATNEKLFF.

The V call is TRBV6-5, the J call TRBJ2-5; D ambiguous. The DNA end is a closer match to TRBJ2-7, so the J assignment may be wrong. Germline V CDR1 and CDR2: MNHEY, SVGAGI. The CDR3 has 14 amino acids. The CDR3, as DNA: TGTGCCAGCAACCAAAAGGGCGCAACCTACGAGCAGTACTTC. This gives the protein CASNQKGATYEQYF.

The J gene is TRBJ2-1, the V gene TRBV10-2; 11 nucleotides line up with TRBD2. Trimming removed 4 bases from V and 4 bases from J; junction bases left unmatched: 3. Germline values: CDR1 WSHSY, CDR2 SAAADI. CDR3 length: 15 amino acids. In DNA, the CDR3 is TGCGCCAGCAGTGGGGGGACTAGCGGTTACAATGAGCAGTTCTTC. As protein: CASSGGTSGYNEQFF.

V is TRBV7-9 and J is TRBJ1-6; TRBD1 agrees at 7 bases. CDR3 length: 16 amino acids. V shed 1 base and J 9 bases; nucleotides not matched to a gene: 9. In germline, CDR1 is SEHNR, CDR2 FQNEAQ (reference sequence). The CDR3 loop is CASSLGAGTDFSPLHF. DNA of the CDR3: TGTGCCAGCAGCTTAGGCGCGGGGACAGACTTTTCACCCCTCCACTTT.

In DNA, the CDR3 is TGCGCCAGCAGCTCTCCAGCAGGGGGGCAAGAGACCCAGTACTTC. As protein: CASSSPAGGQETQYF. The rearrangement links TRBV5-1 to TRBJ2-5; the D gene is possibly TRBD1 (7 bases). Trimming removed 3 bases from V and 2 bases from J, with 14 bases in between. CDR3 length: 15 residues. Germline-derived CDR1 and CDR2 are SGHRS and YFSETQ.

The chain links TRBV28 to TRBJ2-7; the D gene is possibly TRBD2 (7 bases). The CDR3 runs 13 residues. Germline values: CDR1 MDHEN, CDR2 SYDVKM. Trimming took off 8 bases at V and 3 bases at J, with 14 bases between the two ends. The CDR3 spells CASRRGGIYEQYF. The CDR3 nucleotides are TGTGCCAGCCGTAGGGGGGGCATCTACGAGCAGTACTTC.